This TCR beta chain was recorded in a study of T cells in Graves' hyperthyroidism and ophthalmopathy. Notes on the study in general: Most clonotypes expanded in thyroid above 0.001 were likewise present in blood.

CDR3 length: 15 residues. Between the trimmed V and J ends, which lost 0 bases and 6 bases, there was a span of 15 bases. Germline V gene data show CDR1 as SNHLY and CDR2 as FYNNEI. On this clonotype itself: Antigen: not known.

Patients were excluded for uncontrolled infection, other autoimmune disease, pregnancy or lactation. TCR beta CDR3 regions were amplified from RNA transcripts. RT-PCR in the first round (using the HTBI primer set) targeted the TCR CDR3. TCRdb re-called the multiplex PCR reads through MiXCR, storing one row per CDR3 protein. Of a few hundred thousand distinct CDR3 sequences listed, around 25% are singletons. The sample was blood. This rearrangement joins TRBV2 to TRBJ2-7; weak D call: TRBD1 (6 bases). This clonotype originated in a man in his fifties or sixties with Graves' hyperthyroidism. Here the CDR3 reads CASSEATGFVSEQYF. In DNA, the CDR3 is TGTGCCAGCAGTGAAGCAACAGGGTTTGTTTCCGAGCAGTACTTC. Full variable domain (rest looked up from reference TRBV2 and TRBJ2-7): EPEVTQTPSHQVTQMGQEVILRCVPISNHLYFYWYRQILGQKVEFLVSFYNNEISEKSEIFDDQFSVERPDGSNFTLKIRSTKLEDSAMYFCASSEATGFVSEQYFGPGTRLTVT.